A selection of T cell receptor beta chains follows, all from one sample in a study of spatial heterogeneity in lung cancer. TCRdb re-analysed the 5' RACE reads in MiXCR, keeping a single row per CDR3 protein. This repertoire shows 45,000 to 65,000 distinct CDR3 sequences, around 6.7% found once; its top ten account for 35%. Sequences were derived from PBMCs, sampled at follow-up. The receptors were gathered from a female donor with early-stage non-small cell lung cancer. Both conserved end residues are part of each CDR3.

12	TRBV7-9	TRBJ2-1	CASSLRPNSEFF
14	TRBV7-8	TRBJ2-7	CASSFWGATYEQYF
14	TRBV7-9	TRBJ1-2	CASSLVRGRVGYTF
14	TRBV5-1	TRBJ1-2	CASSSTQGVDGYTF
13	TRBV7-3	TRBJ2-5	CASSLQPQETQYF
16	TRBV5-1	TRBJ1-1	CASSLPRTGGYTEAFF
16	TRBV7-2	TRBJ2-3	CASSPLQGVSTDTQYF
14	TRBV12-3/TRBV12-4	TRBJ1-4	CASSPPASREKLFF
14	TRBV5-1	TRBJ2-5	CASSLVTVEETQYF
13	TRBV7-3	TRBJ1-1	CASSLGGSTEAFF
14	TRBV27	TRBJ2-3	CASSRDRATDTQYF
15	TRBV3-1	TRBJ2-3	CASSQRGTPPGTQYF
16	TRBV5-1	TRBJ1-6	CASSLGGYAYNSPLHF
15	TRBV4-1	TRBJ1-4	CASSQAGTGGEKLFF
17	TRBV5-5	TRBJ1-1	CASSLAFGGSLNTEAFF
14	TRBV7-2	TRBJ2-7	CASSSGTSGGWQYF
14	TRBV4-1	TRBJ2-2	CASSRQANTGELFF
15	TRBV5-4	TRBJ1-5	CASSSGGLSNQPQHF
15	TRBV3-1	TRBJ1-2	CASSQSPEKNYGYTF
13	TRBV2	TRBJ1-1	CASGLMVNTEAFF
14	TRBV5-1	TRBJ2-7	CASRTSGPSYEQYF
12	TRBV6-1	TRBJ1-4	CASRWTGGKLFF
11	TRBV3-1	TRBJ2-7	CASSQARNQYF
16	TRBV14	TRBJ2-1	CASSQYRDSSYNEQFF
15	TRBV7-2	TRBJ2-3	CASSLGGASKNTQYF
15	TRBV20-1	TRBJ2-4	CSAREDRLAKNIQYF
17	TRBV7-8	TRBJ2-1	CASSPDPPGQAFNEQFF
14	TRBV6-5	TRBJ1-3	CASRPEFGGNTIYF
14	TRBV20-1	TRBJ2-2	CSARTAGNTGELFF
14	TRBV5-6	TRBJ1-6	CASSLGQANSPLHF
14	TRBV20-1	TRBJ1-2	CSAFSQGMNYGYTF
14	TRBV7-9	TRBJ2-5	CASSLRRGPETQYF
14	TRBV9	TRBJ2-7	CASSVGLSSYEQYF
15	TRBV9	TRBJ2-7	CASSRTGTGAYEQYF
14	TRBV12-3/TRBV12-4	TRBJ1-2	CASSNRQGTDGYTF
16	TRBV20-1	TRBJ2-1	CSARAAAGGQRNEQFF
13	TRBV7-2	TRBJ2-3	CASSQRVTDTQYF
15	TRBV28	TRBJ2-5	CASSLTSGGQETQYF
14	TRBV13	TRBJ2-1	CASSPNPEGGEQFF
19	TRBV7-3	TRBJ2-3	CASSLKAGSSGGSTDTQYF